This T cell receptor beta chain was observed in a study of a mutant IDH1 vaccine in newly diagnosed glioma. Time point of the sample: baseline, week 1 (first vaccination visit). Treatment meaning: pre-vaccination baseline after standard-of-care therapy. This clone turned up a few times. TCRdb keeps only in-frame clones here, not all; method: immunoSEQ multiplex PCR. Seen here are 98,000 or so clones, around 90% observed once, and the top ten hold roughly 0.6%. The CDR3 runs 17 residues. CDR1 is SGHVS and CDR2 is FQNEAQ in the germline V gene. With V trimmed by 1 base and J by 7 bases, 8 bases remained unmatched.

The sequencing here drew on PBMCs, taken from a glioma patient treated with radiotherapy, temozolomide or both. The origin of this receptor is a woman between 45 and 65 years old with glioma. The V and J genes are TRBV7-8 and TRBJ2-2; TRBD2 agrees at 11 bases. CDR3 DNA sequence: TGTGCCAGCAGCTTAGAAATTAGCGGGAGGGCCCACGGGGAGCTGTTTTTT. The encoded protein is CASSLEISGRAHGELFF.